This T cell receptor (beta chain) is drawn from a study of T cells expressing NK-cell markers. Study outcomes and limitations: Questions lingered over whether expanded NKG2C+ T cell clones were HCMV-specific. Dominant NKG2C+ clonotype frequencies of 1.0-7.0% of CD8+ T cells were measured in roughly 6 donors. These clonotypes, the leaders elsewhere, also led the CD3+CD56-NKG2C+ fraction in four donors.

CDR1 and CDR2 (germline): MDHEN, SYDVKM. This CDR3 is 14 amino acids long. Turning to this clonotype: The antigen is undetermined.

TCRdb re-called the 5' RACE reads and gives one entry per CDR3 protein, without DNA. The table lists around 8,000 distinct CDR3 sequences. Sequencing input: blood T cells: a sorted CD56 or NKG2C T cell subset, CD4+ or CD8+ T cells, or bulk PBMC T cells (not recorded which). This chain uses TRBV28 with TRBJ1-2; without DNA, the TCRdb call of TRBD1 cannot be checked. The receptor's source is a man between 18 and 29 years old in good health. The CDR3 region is CASSFTGTGYGYTF.